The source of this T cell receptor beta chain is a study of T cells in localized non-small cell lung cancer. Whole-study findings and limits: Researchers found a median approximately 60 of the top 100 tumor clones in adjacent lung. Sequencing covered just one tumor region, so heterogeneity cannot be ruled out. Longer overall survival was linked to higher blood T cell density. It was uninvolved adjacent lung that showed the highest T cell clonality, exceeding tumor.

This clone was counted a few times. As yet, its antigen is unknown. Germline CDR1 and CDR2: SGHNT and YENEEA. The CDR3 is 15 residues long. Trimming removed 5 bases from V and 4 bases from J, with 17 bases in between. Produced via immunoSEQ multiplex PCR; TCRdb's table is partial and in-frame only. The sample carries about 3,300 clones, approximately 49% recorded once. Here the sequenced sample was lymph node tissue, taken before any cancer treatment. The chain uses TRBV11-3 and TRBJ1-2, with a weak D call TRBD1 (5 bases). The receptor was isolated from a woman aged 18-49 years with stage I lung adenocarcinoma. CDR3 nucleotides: TGTGCCAGCAGCCCCGGGGCCACAGCTTTCTATGGCTACACCTTC. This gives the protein CASSPGATAFYGYTF. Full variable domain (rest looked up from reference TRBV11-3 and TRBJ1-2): EAGVVQSPRYKIIEKKQPVAFWCNPISGHNTLYWYLQNLGQGPELLIRYENEEAVDDSQLPKDRFSAERLKGVDSTLKIQPAELGDSAVYLCASSPGATAFYGYTFGSGTRLTVV.